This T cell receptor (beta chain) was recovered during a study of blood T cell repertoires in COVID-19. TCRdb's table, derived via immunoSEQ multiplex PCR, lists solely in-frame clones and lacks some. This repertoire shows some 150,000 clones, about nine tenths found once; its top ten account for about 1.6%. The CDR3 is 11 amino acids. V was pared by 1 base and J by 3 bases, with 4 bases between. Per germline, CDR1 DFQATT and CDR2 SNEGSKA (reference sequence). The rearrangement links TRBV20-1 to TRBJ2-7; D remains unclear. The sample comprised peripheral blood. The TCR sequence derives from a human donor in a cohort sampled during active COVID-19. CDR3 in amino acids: CSARVLYEQYF. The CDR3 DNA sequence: TGCAGTGCTAGAGTCCTCTACGAGCAGTACTTC.